Sequencing of this TCR beta chain was carried out in a study of shared clonotypes between healthy human individuals. Whole-study context: For every donor, three CD4 naive, three CD4 memory, two CD8 naive and one CD8 memory plates were used. Study-wide results and limits: Researchers sampled only blood; tissue repertoires likely differ.

CD45RO-negative, CCR7-positively selected cells formed the naive CD8 fraction, excluding terminally differentiated effector memory CD45RA+ cells. The CDR3 runs to 15 residues. Germline V gene sequence: CDR1 SGDLS, CDR2 YYNGEE. V lost 3 bases and J lost 3, with 15 bases in between. Deep-level assay runs were performed. How the authors handled the data: With immunoSEQ giving junction-only sequences and no quality scores, filtering differed. Profiled with immunoSEQ multiplex PCR; TCRdb holds only in-frame clones, not every one. That table is the source of V, J and clone size, and D and trimming were worked out from the DNA. This table has about 2.1 million clones, just under 95% appearing once. Remarks on this clone: What it recognizes is unknown.

The material sequenced was naive CD8+ T cells from PBMCs. The sequence came from a man in his late teens or twenties in good health. Some clones in this sample may be carry-over from other donors' samples. The chain links TRBV9 to TRBJ2-5; TRBD2 is a possible D gene (6 bases). CDR3 DNA sequence: TGTGCCAGCAGCGGGCAGACTAGTTTTGAAGAGACCCAGTACTTC. It specifies CASSGQTSFEETQYF.